These 3 T cell receptor beta chains came from one sample sequenced in a study of T cell changes during pregnancy in multiple sclerosis. Produced via immunoSEQ multiplex PCR; TCRdb's table is partial and in-frame only. The repertoire holds about 80,000 clones, with about 90% as singletons. Sequencing used peripheral blood, obtained before pregnancy. All receptors come from a female donor with multiple sclerosis, enrolled in a pregnancy study.

The table lists this clone with a count of one. The chain recombines TRBV28 with TRBJ2-5, with D perhaps matching TRBD1 (5 bases). The V end was cut by 5 bases, the J end by 3 bases, with 7 bases between. CDR3 length: 12 amino acids. Germline-derived CDR1 and CDR2 are MDHEN and SYDVKM. The CDR3 protein is CASSHRKETQYF. The CDR3 DNA is TGTGCCAGCAGTCACAGGAAAGAGACCCAGTACTTC. Variable domain in full (rest from reference TRBV28 and TRBJ2-5): DVKVTQSSRYLVKRTGEKVFLECVQDMDHENMFWYRQDPGLGLRLIYFSYDVKMKEKGDIPEGYSVSREKKERFSLILESASTNQTSMYLCASSHRKETQYFGPGTRLLVL.

This clone has just one count. CDR3 nucleotide sequence: TGTGCCAGCAGTTATGGGACAGTAAATGAAAAACTGTTTTTT. Translating it yields CASSYGTVNEKLFF. The chain carries TRBV6-5 and TRBJ1-4; 7 bases fit TRBD1. CDR3 length equals 14 residues. Trimming at V came to 3 bases and at J to 5 bases, leaving 3 bases not matched to a gene. CDR1 MNHEY and CDR2 SVGAGI come from the germline V gene.

This sequence joins TRBV19 and TRBJ2-3; tentatively, D is TRBD2 (6 bases). The CDR3 loop spans 14 amino acids. Germline V CDR1 and CDR2: LNHDA, SQIVND (reference sequence). Trimming left V 3 bases short and J 2 bases short, with 9 bases between. The CDR3 DNA reads as TGTGCCAGTAGTATGGGGGGACTCACAGATACGCAGTATTTT. Translation gives CASSMGGLTDTQYF.